These T cell receptor beta chains were read from a single sample in a study of T cells in Graves' hyperthyroidism and ophthalmopathy. TCRdb called the multiplex PCR reads again in MiXCR, with one record for every CDR3 protein. The sample consists of around 450,000 distinct CDR3 sequences, about a sixth of them appearing once. Sample: blood. The receptors stem from a woman aged 18-29 years with Graves' hyperthyroidism. CDR3s include the opening cysteine and the closing phenylalanine or tryptophan. Fields, in order: V gene, D gene, clone size, J gene, CDR3 DNA, CDR3 protein. D genes are given only for firm matches. Clone size is given for some rows only: seen once, a few or many times, or a class if the clone is expanded.

TRBV28	NA	few	TRBJ2-3	TGTGCCAGCAGTTCCGTAGAAAGGACGCAGTATTTT	CASSSVERTQYF
TRBV20-1	NA	many	TRBJ2-5	TGCAGTGCTTGGCCGGACACCGCCGTCCAAGAGACCCAGTACTTC	CSAWPDTAVQETQYF
TRBV7-9	NA	few	TRBJ2-5	TGTGCCAGCAGCACACAAACGCGCAGGCAAGAGACCCAGTACTTC	CASSTQTRRQETQYF
TRBV7-2	TRBD2	NA	TRBJ2-7	TGTGCCAGCAGCTTGGCGGGAGGGCCACTCTACGAGCAGTACTTC	CASSLAGGPLYEQYF
TRBV5-1	NA	NA	TRBJ2-1	TGCGCCAGCAGCCTTAAACAGAGAAGTGCCTTCAATGAGCAGTTCTTC	CASSLKQRSAFNEQFF
TRBV9	NA	few	TRBJ2-5	TGTGCCAGCAGCATCAGGGGTCAACAAGAGACCCAGTACTTC	CASSIRGQQETQYF
TRBV11-2	NA	many	TRBJ2-1	TGTGCCAGCAGCTTATTTGTGGGTTCGACCTACAATGAGCAGTTCTTC	CASSLFVGSTYNEQFF
TRBV5-1	NA	NA	TRBJ2-2	TGCGCCAGCAGCTTGGGCGTCCGAACCGGGGAGCTGTTTTTT	CASSLGVRTGELFF
TRBV29-1	NA	few	TRBJ1-4	TGCAGCGTTGTATCCGTTGAAAAACTGTTTTTT	CSVVSVEKLFF
TRBV29-1	TRBD2	NA	TRBJ2-4	TGCAGCGTTGGAGGGTTGGCGGGAGGCCCCAGTACGGGAGCCAAAAACATTCAGTACTTC	CSVGGLAGGPSTGAKNIQYF
TRBV6-1	NA	NA	TRBJ2-6	TGTGCCACATATGTGCGGAGGGCCTCTGGGGCCAACGTCCTGACTTTC	CATYVRRASGANVLTF
TRBV12-3/TRBV12-4	NA	many	TRBJ1-5	TGTGCCAGCAGTTTACGAGACACCACTGTGCAGGCCCAGCATTTT	CASSLRDTTVQAQHF
TRBV9	NA	NA	TRBJ1-5	TGTGCCAGCAGCGTGGATCTGGGCAATCAGCCCCAGCATTTT	CASSVDLGNQPQHF
TRBV24-1	TRBD2	once	TRBJ2-1	TGTGCCACCCGTCTAGCGGGGGCGGGGAATGAGCAGTTCTTC	CATRLAGAGNEQFF
TRBV15	TRBD1	NA	TRBJ1-2	TGTGCCACCGGCAGAGTACAGGGGGCTGGTGGCTACACCTTC	CATGRVQGAGGYTF
TRBV7-2	TRBD2	many	TRBJ2-7	TGTGCCAGCAGCTTCGGTGGGAGGGACTACGAGCAGTACTTC	CASSFGGRDYEQYF
TRBV4-1	TRBD2	few	TRBJ2-1	TGCGCCAGCAGCCTAGTGGGTAAGCGGGAGGTCTACAATGAGCAGTTCTTC	CASSLVGKREVYNEQFF
TRBV15	NA	many	TRBJ1-1	TGTGCCACCCGAGGGGGACGTAAGAACACTGAAGCTTTCTTT	CATRGGRKNTEAFF
TRBV24-1	NA	few	TRBJ2-5	TGTGCCACCAGTGACCCTAGGGCATTTCAAGAGACCCAGTACTTC	CATSDPRAFQETQYF
TRBV27	TRBD2	many	TRBJ2-3	TGTGCCAGCAGTAGACAGGGTCGGCTAGCGGGACTAGGTACGCAGTATTTT	CASSRQGRLAGLGTQYF
TRBV5-1	TRBD1	many	TRBJ1-1	TGCGCCAGCAGGTTCGGGACAGGGGTAACTGAAGCTTTCTTT	CASRFGTGVTEAFF
TRBV7-2	NA	many	TRBJ2-7	TGTGCCAGCAGCTTATATGAAGGACCTAACTACGAGCAGTACTTC	CASSLYEGPNYEQYF
TRBV19	NA	NA	TRBJ2-3	TGTGCCAGTAGTATGTTGGCGGGAATCACAGATACGCAGTATTTT	CASSMLAGITDTQYF
TRBV7-2	TRBD1	NA	TRBJ1-5	TGTGCCAGCAGCCCCAGACAGGGGGCCGGTCAGCCCCAGCATTTT	CASSPRQGAGQPQHF
TRBV10-3	NA	NA	TRBJ2-2	TGTGCCATCAGTCTAGGACAGACCACCGGGGAGCTGTTTTTT	CAISLGQTTGELFF
TRBV29-1	TRBD2	many	TRBJ2-1	TGCAGCGTTGCGACTAGCGGGGCCTACAATGAGCAGTTCTTC	CSVATSGAYNEQFF
TRBV6-2/TRBV6-3	NA	NA	TRBJ2-1	TGTGCCAGCAGTTTGTACGAGTCCTACAATGAGCAGTTCTTC	CASSLYESYNEQFF
TRBV27	NA	few	TRBJ1-3	TGTGCCAGCAGTTTATCGAGTCGACAGGCGGGTTGGTCTGGAAACACCATATATTTT	CASSLSSRQAGWSGNTIYF
TRBV3-1	NA	many	TRBJ1-4	TGTGCCAGCAGCCCCGAGAAGGGTGCAACTAATGAAAAACTGTTTTTT	CASSPEKGATNEKLFF
TRBV28	TRBD2	many	TRBJ2-7	TGTGCCAGCAGTACGCCTACTAGCGCCCGCTACGAGCAGTACTTC	CASSTPTSARYEQYF
TRBV6-1	NA	few	TRBJ2-3	TGTGCCGGTAGCCAGGACTCGACAGATACGCAGTATTTT	CAGSQDSTDTQYF
TRBV28	NA	many	TRBJ1-5	TGTGCCAGCAGTTCCCCCCTTCACTCGCGGGGTACAGGCAATCAGCCCCAGCATTTT	CASSSPLHSRGTGNQPQHF
TRBV24-1	NA	NA	TRBJ2-6	TGTGCCACCAGTGCTACCGGCTCTGGGGCCAACGTCCTGACTTTC	CATSATGSGANVLTF
TRBV13	NA	few	TRBJ2-1	TGTGCCAGCAGCTTCGGGCGGGGCGCCTACAATGAGCAGTTCTTC	CASSFGRGAYNEQFF
TRBV7-9	NA	NA	TRBJ1-4	TGTGCCAGCAGCTCAGCAGAAGGTTTACCCGAAAAACTGTTTTTT	CASSSAEGLPEKLFF
TRBV10-3	NA	many	TRBJ2-3	TGTGCCATCAGTGAGAATTCCGGGACCCTTGTGGGCACAGATACGCAGTATTTT	CAISENSGTLVGTDTQYF
TRBV5-1	NA	many	TRBJ2-1	TGCGCCAGCAGCTTATGGGGGATCGGCAATGAGCAGTTCTTC	CASSLWGIGNEQFF
TRBV12-3/TRBV12-4	NA	few	TRBJ2-1	TGTGCCAGCAGTTTCACTGCATACAATGAGCAGTTCTTC	CASSFTAYNEQFF
TRBV20-1	NA	many	TRBJ1-5	TGCAGTGCCACGGACGGGGAGCGAGGCAATCAGCCCCAGCATTTT	CSATDGERGNQPQHF
TRBV7-3	TRBD2	many	TRBJ2-1	TGTGCCAGCAGCTTAGCGGGAGGGATCGATGAGCAGTTCTTC	CASSLAGGIDEQFF
TRBV7-9	NA	many	TRBJ2-7	TGTGCCAGCAGCTTAGAGGGGGGCGAGCAGTACTTC	CASSLEGGEQYF
TRBV6-1	TRBD1	NA	TRBJ1-5	TGTGCCAGCAGCCCCGCAGGGGGGATTTACCAGCCCCAGCATTTT	CASSPAGGIYQPQHF
TRBV28	NA	many	TRBJ2-4	TGTGCCAGCAGTTTCCAAAGGGCGGCCAAAAACATTCAGTACTTC	CASSFQRAAKNIQYF